This T cell receptor (beta chain) was captured by sequencing in a study of blood T cell repertoires in COVID-19 (TCRdb year 2020). A note on the overall study: Samples covering the acute and convalescent phases of COVID-19 were provided by collaborators in the United States, Italy and Spain. Deeply sampled blood TCRbeta repertoires from subjects exposed to, actively infected with, or recovered from COVID-19 were included in the dataset. A de-identified subject ID, COVID-19 status, age in years and sex were almost always included in the sample metadata. Samples came from the ongoing ImmuneRACE study (first 160 participants) plus 1,254 subjects from 6 global collaborators. A freely available public database, intended as a resource for researchers studying the immune response to SARS-CoV-2, is where the repertoires were released. HLA class I and class II types, where available, came from metadata supplied by the sample provider rather than from assay-based typing. The material from the prospective study consisted of cDNA or gDNA derived from T cells, B-cell-depleted T cells, or PBMCs.

TCRbeta CDR3 regions were amplified from genomic DNA using the immunoSEQ Assay, a bias-controlled multiplex PCR. The paper's data handling went like this. Within the assay, amplification of reference gene primers was used to estimate how many nucleated cells each sample contained. To quantify the absolute abundance of each unique TCRbeta CDR3 rearrangement, sequence reads were collapsed and filtered. For each sample, productive Simpson clonality was calculated by taking the square root of Simpson's diversity index across productive rearrangements. TCRdb provides this immuneACCESS table in a form limited to in-frame rearrangements. Some clones are lacking; in checked studies, under half of them reflect an unresolved V gene, and why the rest are absent is not known. Clonal size and the V and J genes are those of that table, whereas D and trimming came from the DNA. A total of some 180,000 clones appear in this sample, 88% of them only once. The ten top clones hold 5% to 6.5% of the sample.

Collaborating institutions collected whole blood in K2EDTA tubes following their own protocols. For TCRbeta analysis, collaborator samples were shipped as frozen whole blood, as isolated PBMCs, or as DNA extracted from either sample type. General findings and caveats noted by the study authors: The quantity of clinical and demographic metadata differed by source and by participant and was supplied without curation.

Regarding this clone: Its specific antigen is unknown. No much larger clone exists at a distance of one base, and base qualities are not known.

The sequenced material came from peripheral blood. The sequence came from a man between 40 and 49 years old with active or convalescent COVID-19.

The DNA sequence follows: TGTGCCAGCAGCTTAAGTGGGGGCAAGTACGAGCAGTACTTC. The translation is CASSLSGGKYEQYF. The rearranged segments are TRBV11-2 and TRBJ2-7, and TRBD1 may be the D gene, going by 6 matching bases. The germline V gene gives CDR1 as SGHAT and CDR2 as FQNNGV. V is cut by 2 bases and J by 4 bases, and the space between the germline ends is 12 bases. Including cysteine and phenylalanine, the CDR3 has 14 amino acids. Of the read, only the CDR3 DNA is kept; its 42 bases are in frame from base 1.